The TCR beta chain described here comes from a study of OX40 agonist ivuxolimab in advanced cancers. Germline V gives CDR1 SGHTA, CDR2 FQGTGA. Trimming cost V 3 bases and J 2 bases, with 18 bases left between them. This CDR3 has 17 residues. Profiling relied on immunoSEQ multiplex PCR, and the TCRdb table lists in-frame clones only, not all of them. The sample consists of nearly 80,000 clones, under 85% of them appearing once. This clonotype was obtained from an adult with an advanced solid tumor such as melanoma, head and neck, liver or kidney cancer. Sequenced material: CD4+ or CD8+ T cells sorted from blood, taken in a trial of the OX40 agonist ivuxolimab. The chain recombines TRBV7-3 with TRBJ2-3, with D tentatively TRBD2 (5 bases). CDR3 region: CASSFGPRGSTTDTQYF. The CDR3, as DNA: TGTGCCAGCAGCTTCGGGCCCCGGGGATCTACCACAGATACGCAGTATTTT. Based on the CDR3 plus reference TRBV7-3 and TRBJ2-3, the full variable domain is GAGVSQTPSNKVTEKGKYVELRCDPISGHTALYWYRQSLGQGPEFLIYFQGTGAADDSGLPNDRFFAVRPEGSVSTLKIQRTERGDSAVYLCASSFGPRGSTTDTQYFGPGTRLTVL.